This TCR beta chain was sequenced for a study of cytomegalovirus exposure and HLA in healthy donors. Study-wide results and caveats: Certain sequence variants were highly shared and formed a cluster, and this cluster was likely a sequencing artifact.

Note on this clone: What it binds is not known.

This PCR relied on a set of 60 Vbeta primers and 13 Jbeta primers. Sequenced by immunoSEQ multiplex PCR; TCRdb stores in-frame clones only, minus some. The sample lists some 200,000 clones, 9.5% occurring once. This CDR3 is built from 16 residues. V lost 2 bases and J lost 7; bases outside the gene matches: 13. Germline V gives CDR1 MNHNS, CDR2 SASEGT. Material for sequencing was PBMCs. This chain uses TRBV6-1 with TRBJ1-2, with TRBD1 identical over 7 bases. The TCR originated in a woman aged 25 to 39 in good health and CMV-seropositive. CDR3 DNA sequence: TGTGCCAGCAGTGAACGACAGGGCGGGAACGCTTTTGGCTACACCTTC. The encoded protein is CASSERQGGNAFGYTF.